What follows are 30 T cell receptor beta chains derived from one specimen sequenced in a study of somatic mutations in cytotoxic T cells in rheumatoid arthritis. The repertoire was sequenced with immunoSEQ multiplex PCR; TCRdb's copy has only in-frame clones and lacks some. The table has some 27,000 clones, over 65% seen once; the top ten hold approximately 9.9%. Sequencing was performed on CD8+ T cells sorted from blood. These receptors were taken from a woman younger than 30 in good health.

The J gene is TRBJ2-3, the V gene TRBV30; 11 bases match TRBD2. Germline V gene lookup returns CDR1 GTSNPN and CDR2 SVGIG (reference sequence). The CDR3 consists of 17 residues. J gave up 2 bases and V 0 bases, and 7 bases lay outside the gene matches. CDR3 loop: CAWSVGTSGFLTDTQYF. The CDR3 nucleotides read TGTGCCTGGAGTGTAGGGACTAGCGGTTTCCTCACAGATACGCAGTATTTT. The full variable domain, with the rest looked up from reference TRBV30 and TRBJ2-3, is SQTIHQWPATLVQPVGSPLSLECTVEGTSNPNLYWYRQAAGRGLQLLFYSVGIGQISSEVPQNLSASRPQDRQFILSSKKLLLSDSGFYLCAWSVGTSGFLTDTQYFGPGTRLTVL.

The V call is TRBV9, the J call TRBJ1-1, with D possibly matching TRBD1 (6 bases). The CDR3 covers 15 residues. Between the trimmed V and J ends, which lost 0 bases and 3 bases, there was a span of 12 bases. Germline V gene data show CDR1 as SGDLS and CDR2 as YYNGEE. This chain's CDR3 is CASSVGTGWDTEAFF. CDR3 in DNA: TGTGCCAGCAGCGTAGGAACAGGGTGGGACACTGAAGCTTTCTTT.

The CDR3 sequence: CASSSGQFNQPQHF. The CDR3 DNA reads as TGTGCCAGCAGTTCAGGACAGTTCAATCAGCCCCAGCATTTT. This chain uses TRBV27 with TRBJ1-5, with TRBD1 as a possible D gene (6 bases). V dropped 4 bases and J dropped 3 bases, with 10 bases sitting between them. The CDR3 spans 14 residues. Germline-derived CDR1 and CDR2 are MNHEY and SMNVEV (reference sequence).

The V gene is TRBV7-8, the J gene TRBJ1-2; possible D gene TRBD1, 6 bases. The CDR3 spans 14 residues. Germline CDR1 reads SGHVS; CDR2 reads FQNEAQ. The V end was cut by 2 bases, the J end by 4 bases, with 11 bases between. The CDR3 nucleotides read TGTGCCAGCAGCTTATACAGGGACGGCTATGGCTACACCTTC. Translation gives CASSLYRDGYGYTF. Combining the CDR3 with reference TRBV7-8 and TRBJ1-2 gives the whole variable domain GAGVSQSPRYKVAKRGQDVALRCDPISGHVSLFWYQQALGQGPEFLTYFQNEAQLDKSGLPSDRFFAERPEGSVSTLKIQRTQQEDSAVYLCASSLYRDGYGYTFGSGTRLTVV.

The V and J genes are TRBV19 and TRBJ2-3, with D possibly being TRBD1 (5 bases). The germline CDR1 and CDR2 sequences are LNHDA and SQIVND (reference sequence). Trimming removed 1 base from V and 9 bases from J, with 14 bases in between. The CDR3 consists of 14 residues. This CDR3 reads CASSIGGDPDTQYF. The CDR3 DNA follows: TGTGCCAGTAGTATAGGGGGCGATCCTGACACGCAGTATTTT.

In DNA, the CDR3 is TGTGCCAGCAGCTTAGAACCCATACTAGCGGGGGGGCCCAATGAGCAGTTCTTC. Translation: CASSLEPILAGGPNEQFF. J is TRBJ2-1 and V is TRBV7-8, with 13 positions matching TRBD2. Germline lookup yields CDR1 SGHVS and CDR2 FQNEAQ. The trim removed 1 base at V and 6 bases at J, leaving 9 bases unmatched. The CDR3 has 18 residues.

This clone was observed a single time. This chain links TRBV4-1 with TRBJ2-1; a possible D gene is TRBD2 (5 bases). This CDR3 region has 17 residues. Germline CDR1 reads MGHRA; CDR2 reads YSYEKL. Deletions cut 1 base from V and 0 bases from J, with 13 bases between. The CDR3 DNA reads as TGCGCCAGCAGCCAAGTACAGACGGGGAGCTCCTACAATGAGCAGTTCTTC. Translated, it gives CASSQVQTGSSYNEQFF.

The chain has TRBV7-9 and TRBJ1-1; D ambiguous. The CDR3 contains 16 residues. The ends were cut back, 4 bases at V and 0 bases at J, with 15 bases in the middle. CDR1 and CDR2 from the germline V gene are SEHNR and FQNEAQ (reference sequence). In DNA, the CDR3 is TGTGCCAGCAGCTCACGAAGCTCTGGCTTGAACACTGAAGCTTTCTTT. This gives the protein CASSSRSSGLNTEAFF. The whole variable domain, filled in from reference TRBV7-9 and TRBJ1-1, reads DTGVSQNPRHKITKRGQNVTFRCDPISEHNRLYWYRQTLGQGPEFLTYFQNEAQLEKSRLLSDRFSAERPKGSFSTLEIQRTEQGDSAMYLCASSSRSSGLNTEAFFGQGTRLTVV.

The chain carries TRBV28 and TRBJ1-6; D ambiguous. V lost 6 bases and J lost 7, with 13 bases in between. The CDR3 spans 14 residues. In germline, CDR1 is MDHEN, CDR2 SYDVKM. This CDR3 is CASRDFTSNSPLHF. CDR3 bases: TGTGCCAGCAGGGATTTTACTTCGAATTCACCCCTCCACTTT.

This chain joins TRBV27 and TRBJ1-5, with D unresolved. CDR1 and CDR2 (germline): MNHEY, SMNVEV (reference sequence). The CDR3 runs 14 residues. V was pared by 5 bases and J by 0 bases, with 8 bases between. Written as DNA, the CDR3 is TGTGCCAGCAGTCCGGACCTTAGCAATCAGCCCCAGCATTTT. Protein sequence: CASSPDLSNQPQHF.

This clone was seen a few times. This rearrangement joins TRBV27 to TRBJ2-2, with D possibly matching TRBD2 (5 bases). Germline loops: CDR1 MNHEY, CDR2 SMNVEV (reference sequence). V was pared by 6 bases and J by 4 bases, with 6 bases between. This CDR3 comprises 12 residues. DNA for the CDR3: TGTGCCAGCAGGGCGGGCACCGGGGAGCTGTTTTTT. It yields the protein CASRAGTGELFF.

In DNA, the CDR3 is TGTGCCAGCAGTCATCAGGACGGAACAGGCGGGGAGCTGTTTTTT. The encoded protein is CASSHQDGTGGELFF. The chain combines TRBV2 with TRBJ2-2, with TRBD1 as a possible D gene (5 bases). Germline V gives CDR1 SNHLY, CDR2 FYNNEI. V lost 5 bases, J lost 7 bases, and 17 bases lay in between. The CDR3 totals 15 residues.

The chain is built from TRBV2 and TRBJ1-2, with 7 bases aligning to TRBD1. J gave up 0 bases and V 7 bases, and 5 bases lay outside the gene matches. The V gene's germline CDR1 is SNHLY and CDR2 FYNNEI. The CDR3 extends over 14 amino acids. CDR3 nucleotide sequence: TGTGCCAGCACCCCAGGGGGGCCTAACTATGGCTACACCTTC. As protein: CASTPGGPNYGYTF.

The rearrangement uses TRBV6-4 and TRBJ2-3; maybe TRBD2 (6 bases). The V end lost 0 bases, the J end lost 2 bases, and 12 bases lay between the germline ends. The CDR3 loop spans 16 amino acids. Germline V CDR1 and CDR2: MRHNA, SNTAGT. The CDR3, as DNA: TGTGCCAGCAGTGACTCCCTCCTAGCGAACACAGATACGCAGTATTTT. Translating gives CASSDSLLANTDTQYF.

V and J are TRBV5-5 and TRBJ2-7; 9 bases fit TRBD1. Germline CDR1 and CDR2: SGHKS and YYEKEE (reference sequence). V was pared by 2 bases and J by 7 bases, with 16 bases of the junction left unmatched. CDR3 length: 17 residues. The CDR3 nucleotides are TGTGCCAGCAGCTTTGAGGACAGGGGCTTTAGAGGAAGGGAGCAGTACTTC. Amino acid sequence: CASSFEDRGFRGREQYF.

This clone has a single count. In DNA, the CDR3 is TGTGCCACCAGCAGAGAGGAAGTAGCCGACGAGCAGTACGTC. As protein: CATSREEVADEQYV. V usage is TRBV15 and J usage is TRBJ2-7; the D is unclear. The germline V and J ends were trimmed by 0 bases and 5 bases, with 11 bases remaining between them. Germline CDR1 reads LNHNV; CDR2 reads YYDKDF (reference sequence). This CDR3 spans 14 amino acids.

The genes are TRBV6-1 and TRBJ1-5; no clear D. Trimming took 4 bases from V and 1 from J, leaving 11 bases between them. Germline assignment: CDR1 MNHNS and CDR2 SASEGT. The CDR3 contains 15 residues. The CDR3 DNA is TGTGCCAGCAGTGCAGTGGTGGAGAGCAATCAGCCCCAGCATTTT. Translation gives CASSAVVESNQPQHF.

The rearrangement joins TRBV6-5 to TRBJ2-5; TRBD2 is a possible D gene (5 bases). With 0 bases removed from V and 7 bases from J, the gap between germline ends came to 9 bases. CDR1 MNHEY and CDR2 SVGAGI come from the germline V gene. The CDR3 contains 13 residues. CDR3 amino acids: CASSYSSAGTQYF. The CDR3 nucleotides are TGTGCCAGCAGTTACTCTTCGGCGGGGACCCAGTACTTC.

This clone has more than one count but fewer than ten. This chain links TRBV4-1 with TRBJ1-2; no definite D call. Germline loops: CDR1 MGHRA, CDR2 YSYEKL. V was shortened by 0 bases and J by 7 bases, with 12 bases between the two germline ends. The CDR3 covers 14 residues. CDR3 sequence: CASSQDRSLFGYTF. In nucleotides, the CDR3 is TGCGCCAGCAGCCAAGACAGGTCTCTATTTGGCTACACCTTC.

In this sample, this clone turned up a few times. This chain joins TRBV15 and TRBJ1-1; D gene unclear. V lost 5 bases to trimming and J lost 5 bases, with 9 bases between them. The CDR3 has 12 amino acids. The germline gives CDR1 LNHNV, CDR2 YYDKDF (reference sequence). CDR3: CATSEYGTEAFF. CDR3 DNA: TGTGCCACCAGCGAATACGGAACTGAAGCTTTCTTT.

This chain joins TRBV25-1 and TRBJ2-5; weak D call: TRBD2 (5 bases). V lost 6 bases, J lost 5 bases, and 13 bases lay in between. CDR1 and CDR2 from the germline V gene are MGHDK and SYGVNS. The CDR3 spans 13 residues. In nucleotides, the CDR3 is TGTGCCAGCAGATTGAGCGGCAGCGAGACCCAGTACTTC. Protein: CASRLSGSETQYF.

The chain has TRBV13 and TRBJ1-4; D gene unclear. Trimming took 2 bases from V and 8 from J, leaving 12 bases between them. CDR1 is PRHDT, CDR2 FYEKMQ, per germline (reference sequence). The CDR3 sequence is 14 residues long. The CDR3 region has the DNA TGTGCCAGCAGCTTACGTGGGTTAGGGGAAAAACTGTTTTTT. Protein sequence: CASSLRGLGEKLFF.

This clone is a singleton in its sample. This chain uses TRBV29-1 with TRBJ2-1; 10 bases match TRBD2. Looked up from germline, CDR1 is SQVTM and CDR2 is ANQGSEA. The V gene end was trimmed by 6 bases and the J gene end by 5 bases; junction bases not matched to a gene: 7. The CDR3 spans 14 residues. The CDR3 DNA is TGCAGCGTCGAGCTAGCGGGGGACCACAATGAGCAGTTCTTC. This encodes CSVELAGDHNEQFF.

This sequence joins TRBV6-1 and TRBJ2-1; the D call may be TRBD1 or TRBD2 (5 bases each). CDR3 length equals 15 residues. The germline V and J ends were trimmed by 3 bases and 2 bases, with 11 bases remaining between them. Germline V gene data show CDR1 as MNHNS and CDR2 as SASEGT. DNA for the CDR3: TGTGCCAGCAGTGATGGGACGGAGCCCTACAATGAGCAGTTCTTC. It translates to CASSDGTEPYNEQFF.

This rearrangement joins TRBV7-9 to TRBJ1-2, with D perhaps matching TRBD1 (5 bases). The CDR3 covers 14 residues. CDR1 and CDR2 from the germline V gene are SEHNR and FQNEAQ (reference sequence). V lost 5 bases, J lost 2 bases, and 12 bases lay in between. The CDR3 sequence: CASSDGRTNYGYTF. The CDR3 DNA reads as TGTGCCAGCAGCGATGGACGGACAAACTATGGCTACACCTTC.

The chain links TRBV28 to TRBJ1-1; D possibly corresponds to TRBD1 (6 bases). The germline V and J ends were trimmed by 3 bases and 6 bases, with 14 bases remaining between them. Germline CDR1 reads MDHEN; CDR2 reads SYDVKM. This CDR3 region has 14 residues. CDR3 bases: TGTGCCAGCAGTTTGAGGGGGGCTGGGCCTGAAGCTTTCTTT. This sequence encodes CASSLRGAGPEAFF.

CDR3 residues: CASSVSGGSYNEQFF. CDR3 coding DNA: TGTGCCAGCAGCGTGAGCGGGGGCTCTTACAATGAGCAGTTCTTC. The chain joins TRBV5-4 to TRBJ2-1, with 8 bases matching TRBD2. The CDR3 covers 15 residues. CDR1 and CDR2 from the germline V gene are SGHNT and YYREEE (reference sequence). The V gene end was trimmed by 4 bases and the J gene end by 4 bases; junction bases not matched to a gene: 7.

The chain joins TRBV11-2 to TRBJ2-7, with D unclear. Trimming left V 4 bases short and J 4 bases short, with 8 bases between. The CDR3 totals 12 residues. Looked up from germline, CDR1 is SGHAT and CDR2 is FQNNGV. The CDR3 DNA is TGTGCCAGCAGCTCCACTGGATACGAGCAGTACTTC. Protein: CASSSTGYEQYF.

This rearrangement joins TRBV19 to TRBJ2-1; D uncertain. CDR3 length: 13 amino acids. Trimming left V 2 bases short and J 7 bases short, with 9 bases between. Germline V gene data show CDR1 as LNHDA and CDR2 as SQIVND (reference sequence). CDR3 DNA sequence: TGTGCCAGTAGTATAAGGCAGACAAATGAGCAGTTCTTC. Translated: CASSIRQTNEQFF.

This rearrangement joins TRBV21-1 to TRBJ1-5. TRBV21-1 is noted as a pseudogene. The length of the CDR3 is 9 residues. The CDR3 region has the DNA TGTGCCAGCTCCCAGCCCCAGCATTTT. Encoded protein: CASSQPQHF.